A selection of T cell receptor beta chains follows, all from one sample in a study of shared clonotypes between healthy human individuals. Data came from immunoSEQ multiplex PCR; TCRdb stores just in-frame clones and leaves some out. The repertoire includes around 2.5 million clones, 93% of them detected once, and about 0.38% sits in the top ten. The specimen was naive CD4+ T cells from PBMCs. Source of these receptors: a man between 18 and 35 years old in good health. Some clones in this sample may be carry-over from other donors' samples. The CDR3 runs from the conserved cysteine through the conserved F or W. Fields, in order: clone size, V gene, D gene, J gene, CDR3 DNA, CDR3 protein. A D gene is named only where the DNA matches it firmly. Clone size is not always given. Where it is, it says once, few, many or a class for expanded clones.

size: -; V: TRBV7-8; D: -; J: TRBJ2-4; DNA: TGTGCCAGCAGCTTGGGACCACGGGTAGGCAAAAACATTCAGTACTTC; CDR3: CASSLGPRVGKNIQYF
size: few; V: TRBV6-1; D: -; J: TRBJ1-1; DNA: TGTGCCAGCCTAAGGAATACTGAAGCTTTCTTT; CDR3: CASLRNTEAFF
size: -; V: TRBV6-5; D: -; J: TRBJ1-1; DNA: TGTGCCAGCAGTGAAGCGACGGTAATCTTT; CDR3: CASSEATVIF
size: -; V: TRBV2; D: TRBD2; J: TRBJ2-1; DNA: TGTGCCAGCAACGGCGGGAGCTCCTACAATGAGCAGTTCTTC; CDR3: CASNGGSSYNEQFF
size: -; V: TRBV6-1; D: -; J: TRBJ1-1; DNA: TGTGCCAGCAGTCGAGGGAGTAACCAAAACACTGAAGCTTTCTTT; CDR3: CASSRGSNQNTEAFF
size: -; V: TRBV21-1; D: -; J: TRBJ2-7; DNA: TGTGCCAGCAGCAAAGCGTTAGGGATCTACGAGCAGTACTTC; CDR3: CASSKALGIYEQYF
size: -; V: TRBV6-4; D: -; J: TRBJ1-2; DNA: TGTGCCAGCAGTGAATCGGACACCGACTATGGCTACACCTTC; CDR3: CASSESDTDYGYTF
size: -; V: TRBV5-1; D: TRBD2; J: TRBJ2-3; DNA: TGCGCCAGCAGCTTGGCTCTAGCGGCTAGCACAGATACGCAGTATTTT; CDR3: CASSLALAASTDTQYF
size: -; V: TRBV19; D: TRBD1; J: TRBJ1-2; DNA: TGTGCCAGTAGTTGGACAGGAGGAATCTATGGCTACACCTTC; CDR3: CASSWTGGIYGYTF
size: -; V: TRBV28; D: -; J: TRBJ1-5; DNA: TGTGCCAGCAGTTTAACTTCCGGGAATAGCAATCAGCCCCAGCATTTT; CDR3: CASSLTSGNSNQPQHF
size: -; V: TRBV7-2; D: -; J: TRBJ2-2; DNA: TGTGCCAGCACCCCCCGCTTCGGGGAGCTGTTTTTT; CDR3: CASTPRFGELFF
size: -; V: TRBV9; D: -; J: TRBJ2-7; DNA: TGTGCCAGCAGCGTAGATAGTGGGGGCCCGGGTATGTACGAGCAGTACTTC; CDR3: CASSVDSGGPGMYEQYF
size: -; V: TRBV11-2; D: -; J: TRBJ2-1; DNA: TGTGCCAGCAGCTTAGTTGGTTCCCATGAGCAGTTCTTC; CDR3: CASSLVGSHEQFF
size: few; V: TRBV28; D: -; J: TRBJ1-1; DNA: TGTGCCAGCAGTCCTAGGCCGAACACTGAAGCTTTCTTT; CDR3: CASSPRPNTEAFF
size: -; V: TRBV11-2; D: -; J: TRBJ1-1; DNA: TGTGCCAGCAGCTTAGACACAGGACGGGCTTTCTTT; CDR3: CASSLDTGRAFF
size: -; V: TRBV5-1; D: -; J: TRBJ1-6; DNA: TGCGCCAGCAGCTTGGCTACGGGACGCAATTCACCCCTCCACTTT; CDR3: CASSLATGRNSPLHF
size: -; V: TRBV7-2; D: TRBD2; J: TRBJ2-1; DNA: TGTGCCAGCAGCTCGACTAGCGCAAACTACAATGAGCAGTTCTTC; CDR3: CASSSTSANYNEQFF
size: once; V: TRBV19; D: TRBD1; J: TRBJ2-1; DNA: TGTGCCAGTAGTCGCAAAGAGACAGGGGGCGGTGAGCAGTTCTTC; CDR3: CASSRKETGGGEQFF
size: once; V: TRBV29-1; D: -; J: TRBJ1-1; DNA: TGCAGCGTTGTTGGGGCGCTGAACACTGAAGCTTTCTTT; CDR3: CSVVGALNTEAFF
size: -; V: TRBV4-1; D: -; J: TRBJ1-3; DNA: TGCGCCAGCAGCCCCCTGGCACACTCTGGAAACACCATATATTTT; CDR3: CASSPLAHSGNTIYF
size: -; V: TRBV2; D: -; J: TRBJ1-1; DNA: TGTGCCAGCCAGGGTAACTACATGAACACTGAAGCTTTCTTT; CDR3: CASQGNYMNTEAFF
size: -; V: TRBV4-2; D: -; J: TRBJ1-1; DNA: TGTGCCAGCAGCCCTCTTGGGTTGGGCACTGAAGCTTTCTTT; CDR3: CASSPLGLGTEAFF
size: -; V: TRBV25-1; D: -; J: TRBJ2-7; DNA: TGTGCCAGCAGTGAACAGGCCCGCCGGTACTTC; CDR3: CASSEQARRYF
size: -; V: TRBV28; D: -; J: TRBJ2-2; DNA: TGTGCCAGCAGGGGCACCGGGGAGCTGTTTTTT; CDR3: CASRGTGELFF
size: -; V: TRBV15; D: -; J: TRBJ2-2; DNA: TGTGCCACCAGCAGACGACTAGATAACACCGGGGAGCTGTTTTTT; CDR3: CATSRRLDNTGELFF
size: -; V: TRBV2; D: -; J: TRBJ1-1; DNA: TGTGCCAGCAGTTCACAGCTTAACACTGAAGCTTTCTTT; CDR3: CASSSQLNTEAFF
size: -; V: TRBV7-8; D: -; J: TRBJ1-1; DNA: TGTGCCAGCAGCTTGGCCGCGGTTACTATGAACACTGAAGCTTTCTTT; CDR3: CASSLAAVTMNTEAFF
size: -; V: TRBV2; D: -; J: TRBJ2-1; DNA: TGTGCCAGCAGTGATGAGAGCTCCTACAATGAGCAGTTCTTC; CDR3: CASSDESSYNEQFF
size: -; V: TRBV19; D: TRBD1; J: TRBJ1-2; DNA: TGTGCCAGTACCCAAAAACAGGGGGCGCAAGGCTATGGCTACACCTTC; CDR3: CASTQKQGAQGYGYTF
size: -; V: TRBV28; D: -; J: TRBJ2-4; DNA: TGTGCCAGCAGTTTTTCCGCTATTCGGGGAACGTCCAAAAACATTCAGTACTTC; CDR3: CASSFSAIRGTSKNIQYF
size: -; V: TRBV25-1; D: TRBD2; J: TRBJ2-5; DNA: TGTGCCAGCAGTGAGATACCAGGACTAGCGGGATGGGAGACCCAGTACTTC; CDR3: CASSEIPGLAGWETQYF
size: -; V: TRBV6-1; D: -; J: TRBJ1-1; DNA: TGTGCCAGCAGGGATACGCGGTCTTTCTTT; CDR3: CASRDTRSFF
size: once; V: TRBV6-5; D: -; J: TRBJ1-1; DNA: TGTGCCAGCAGTCAGAAGGGACCAGGAGAGACAGCTTTCTTT; CDR3: CASSQKGPGETAFF
size: -; V: TRBV6-6; D: TRBD1; J: TRBJ2-7; DNA: TGTGCCAGCAGGAGGGGACAGGGGTCCTTGGCGGGGGAGCAGTACTTC; CDR3: CASRRGQGSLAGEQYF
size: -; V: TRBV6-1; D: TRBD2; J: TRBJ2-7; DNA: TGTGCCAGCAGTACTAGCGGGATCTTTCCCTACGAGCAGTACTTC; CDR3: CASSTSGIFPYEQYF
size: -; V: TRBV5-6; D: -; J: TRBJ2-2; DNA: TGTGCCAGCAGCTTAATGGGAGACACCGGGGAGCTGTTTTTT; CDR3: CASSLMGDTGELFF
size: -; V: TRBV4-3; D: TRBD2; J: TRBJ2-1; DNA: TGCGCCAGCAGCCAGTTAGCGGGAGCAGGCTCCTACAATGAGCAGTTCTTC; CDR3: CASSQLAGAGSYNEQFF
size: -; V: TRBV4-2; D: -; J: TRBJ1-1; DNA: TGTGCCAGCAGCCAAGATTATAGAACAGCAGAAGCTTTCTTT; CDR3: CASSQDYRTAEAFF
size: -; V: TRBV5-1; D: -; J: TRBJ1-6; DNA: TGCGCCAGCAGCTTGGCCGTCGGGGAAAGGGATTCACCCCTCCACTTT; CDR3: CASSLAVGERDSPLHF